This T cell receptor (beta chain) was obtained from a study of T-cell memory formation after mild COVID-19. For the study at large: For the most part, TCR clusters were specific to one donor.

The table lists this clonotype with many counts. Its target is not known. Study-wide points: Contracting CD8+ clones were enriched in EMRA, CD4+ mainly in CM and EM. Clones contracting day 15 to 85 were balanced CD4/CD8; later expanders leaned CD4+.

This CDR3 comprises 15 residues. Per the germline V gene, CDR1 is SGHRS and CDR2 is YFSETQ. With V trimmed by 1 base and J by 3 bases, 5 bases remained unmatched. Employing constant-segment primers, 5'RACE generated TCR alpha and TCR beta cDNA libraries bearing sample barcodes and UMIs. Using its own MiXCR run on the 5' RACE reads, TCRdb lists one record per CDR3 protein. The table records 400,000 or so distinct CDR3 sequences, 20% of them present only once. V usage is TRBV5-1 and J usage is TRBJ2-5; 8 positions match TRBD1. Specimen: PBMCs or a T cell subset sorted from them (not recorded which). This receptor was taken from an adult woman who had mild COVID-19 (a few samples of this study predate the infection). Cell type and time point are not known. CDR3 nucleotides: TGCGCCAGCAGCTTGTCAGGGGGCGCGGAAGAGACCCAGTACTTC. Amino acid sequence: CASSLSGGAEETQYF. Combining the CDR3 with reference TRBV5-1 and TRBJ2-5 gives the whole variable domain KAGVTQTPRYLIKTRGQQVTLSCSPISGHRSVSWYQQTPGQGLQFLFEYFSETQRNKGNFPGRFSGRQFSNSRSEMNVSTLELGDSALYLCASSLSGGAEETQYFGPGTRLLVL.